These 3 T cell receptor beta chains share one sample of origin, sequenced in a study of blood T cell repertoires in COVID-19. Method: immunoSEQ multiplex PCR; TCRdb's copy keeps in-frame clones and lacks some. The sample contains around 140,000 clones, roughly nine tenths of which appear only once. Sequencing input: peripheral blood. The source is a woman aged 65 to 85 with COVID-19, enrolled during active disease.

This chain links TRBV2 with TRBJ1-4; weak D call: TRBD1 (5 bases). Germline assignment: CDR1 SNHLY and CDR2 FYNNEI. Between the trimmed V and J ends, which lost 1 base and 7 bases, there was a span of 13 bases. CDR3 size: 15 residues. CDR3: CASSEGGVGSEKLFF. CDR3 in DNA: TGTGCCAGCAGTGAAGGGGGGGTGGGCTCTGAAAAACTGTTTTTT.

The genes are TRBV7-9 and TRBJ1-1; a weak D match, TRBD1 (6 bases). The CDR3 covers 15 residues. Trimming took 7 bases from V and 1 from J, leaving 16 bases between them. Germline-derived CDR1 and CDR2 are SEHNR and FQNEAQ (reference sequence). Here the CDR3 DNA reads TGTGCCAGCACCCCGCGGGGGCTTGGGAACACTGAAGCTTTCTTT. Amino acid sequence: CASTPRGLGNTEAFF.

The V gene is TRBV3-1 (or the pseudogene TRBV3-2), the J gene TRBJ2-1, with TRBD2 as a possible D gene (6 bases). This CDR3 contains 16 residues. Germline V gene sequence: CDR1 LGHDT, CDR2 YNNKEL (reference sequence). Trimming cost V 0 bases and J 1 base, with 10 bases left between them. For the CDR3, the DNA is TGTGCCAGCAGCCAAGACGGAGGGGTTTCCTACAATGAGCAGTTCTTC. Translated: CASSQDGGVSYNEQFF.